This TCR beta chain originates from a study of molecular identifiers for immune sequencing clone quantification. Study-level findings and limits: Jurkat TCR RNA that was spiked in from one cell was reportedly detectable among some 970,000 naive cells. In naive cells, under 1% of molecules belonged to clones above 20 RNA copies, against over 97% in effector cells.

Bulk TCR libraries were made with methods that had been previously described and with listed TCR primers. TCRdb reprocessed the PCR reads with MiXCR, giving one entry per CDR3 protein. The data contain around 100,000 distinct CDR3 sequences, under 40% of them singletons. This clonotype was seen only a few times. Its antigen remains unidentified. Compared with germline, one end of the junction differs, possibly owing to a read error. CDR1 and CDR2 (germline): LGHNA, YNFKEQ. The CDR3 runs 13 residues. CD8+CD4-CCR7+CD45RA+ sorting gave the naive CD8 T cells. This sequence was found in a human donor in good health. Some libraries in this study had Jurkat cell RNA spiked in. Sequenced sample: naive CD8+ T cells from blood, with Jurkat cell RNA spiked in. The subset was: FACS-sorted CD8+CD4-CCR7+CD45RA+ naive T cells. The chain combines TRBV4-2 with TRBJ1-1; 9 positions match TRBD1. The CDR3 sequence: CACSQGTGTEAFF. CDR3 sequence (DNA): TGTGCCTGCAGCCAGGGGACAGGGACTGAAGCTTTCTTT.